This passage covers 20 T cell receptor beta chains from one sample sequenced in a study of cytomegalovirus exposure and HLA in healthy donors. The assay was immunoSEQ multiplex PCR, and TCRdb's table has in-frame clones only and misses some. Of fewer than 85,000 clones in the sample, 94% were seen once. Sequenced material: PBMCs. These receptors were obtained from a woman aged 18-29 years in good health and CMV-seronegative.

J is TRBJ1-3 and V is TRBV5-1, with D perhaps TRBD1 (5 bases). V lost 4 bases to trimming and J lost 1 base, with 9 bases between them. Per germline, CDR1 SGHRS and CDR2 YFSETQ. The CDR3 totals 14 residues. The CDR3 nucleotides read TGCGCCAGCAGCGCCCAGGGTTCTGGAAACACCATATATTTT. It translates to CASSAQGSGNTIYF.

The chain couples TRBV4-3 to TRBJ2-7, with D perhaps TRBD1 (5 bases). Trimming left V 0 bases short and J 2 bases short, with 11 bases between. Germline V gene sequence: CDR1 LGHNA, CDR2 YSLEER. This CDR3 region has 15 residues. DNA for the CDR3: TGCGCCAGCAGCCAAGATCTCACAGGAACCTACGAGCAGTACTTC. This codes for CASSQDLTGTYEQYF.

This clone was seen only once. V usage is TRBV6-6 and J usage is TRBJ2-2; TRBD2 is a possible D gene (6 bases). V lost 0 bases to trimming and J lost 8 bases, with 13 bases between them. The CDR3 is made up of 15 amino acids. CDR1 and CDR2 from the germline V gene are MNHNY and SVGAGI (reference sequence). The CDR3 spells CASSYSSLSGGELFF. The CDR3 DNA reads as TGTGCCAGCAGTTACTCTAGTTTGAGCGGGGGGGAGCTGTTTTTT.

CDR3 region: CASSFTGTGGGDTQYF. The CDR3 nucleotides are TGTGCCAGCAGCTTTACCGGGACAGGGGGAGGAGATACGCAGTATTTT. The chain uses TRBV7-2 and TRBJ2-3, with 11 positions matching TRBD1. Germline V gives CDR1 SGHTA, CDR2 FQGNSA. The CDR3 covers 16 residues. Losses at the gene ends were 3 bases for V and 5 bases for J; bases not matched to a gene: 7.

This chain links TRBV9 with TRBJ1-1; 11 bases agree with TRBD1. J lost 1 base, V lost 4 bases, and 12 bases had no gene match. Germline CDR1 reads SGDLS; CDR2 reads YYNGEE. CDR3 length: 18 amino acids. The CDR3 nucleotides read TGTGCCAGCAGCAACCAAGGGACAGGGGGTACGAGGAACACTGAAGCTTTCTTT. Translation gives CASSNQGTGGTRNTEAFF.

The chain has TRBV30 and TRBJ1-1; D gene uncertain. The V gene's germline CDR1 is GTSNPN and CDR2 SVGIG (reference sequence). CDR3 length equals 14 residues. V was shortened by 4 bases and J by 1 base, with 13 bases between the two germline ends. The CDR3 bases are TGTGCCTGGACCCCGCGAGTTCGGAACACTGAAGCTTTCTTT. Its translation is CAWTPRVRNTEAFF.

The chain is built from TRBV20-1 and TRBJ2-7, with D possibly TRBD2 on 5 matching bases. V shed 6 bases and J shed 6 bases, with 9 bases lying between them. The CDR3 loop spans 10 amino acids. Germline V gives CDR1 DFQATT, CDR2 SNEGSKA (reference sequence). CDR3: CSAAGGEQYF. CDR3 nucleotide sequence: TGCAGTGCCGCGGGTGGCGAGCAGTACTTC.

This clone was observed a single time. The V gene is TRBV5-1, the J gene TRBJ1-1; D might be TRBD1 (5 bases). Germline-derived CDR1 and CDR2 are SGHRS and YFSETQ. The V end was cut by 5 bases, the J end by 1 base, with 18 bases between. The CDR3 sequence is 16 residues long. CDR3 amino acids: CASSWGEPDGNTEAFF. The CDR3 DNA reads as TGCGCCAGCAGTTGGGGGGAACCGGACGGGAACACTGAAGCTTTCTTT.

The chain uses TRBV6-5 and TRBJ2-1, with 7 bases matching TRBD2. J lost 6 bases, V lost 8 bases, and 10 bases had no gene match. Germline CDR1 and CDR2: MNHEY and SVGAGI. This CDR3 contains 14 residues. CDR3 sequence (DNA): TGTGCCAGCTACCTTAGCGGGCGTGCCAATGAGCAGTTCTTC. It specifies CASYLSGRANEQFF.

This rearrangement joins TRBV27 to TRBJ2-7, with 7 bases identical to TRBD1. From germline, CDR1 is MNHEY and CDR2 SMNVEV (reference sequence). This CDR3 region has 16 residues. V shed 5 bases, J shed 0 bases, and the junction held 10 bases outside the gene matches. The CDR3 DNA reads TGTGCCAGCAGTCCCCGACAGGGTCACCCCTCCTACGAGCAGTACTTC. Protein sequence: CASSPRQGHPSYEQYF.

This clone showed up just once. J is TRBJ2-7 and V is TRBV5-4; 10 nucleotides match TRBD1. The CDR3 is made up of 15 amino acids. The germline V gene has CDR1 SGHNT and CDR2 YYREEE (reference sequence). J gave up 3 bases and V 4 bases, and 7 bases lay outside the gene matches. CDR3 loop: CASSPGQGFGYEQYF. The DNA for the CDR3 is TGTGCCAGCAGCCCGGGACAGGGGTTCGGCTACGAGCAGTACTTC. The full variable domain, rest sourced from reference TRBV5-4 and TRBJ2-7, is ETGVTQSPTHLIKTRGQQVTLRCSSQSGHNTVSWYQQALGQGPQFIFQYYREEENGRGNFPPRFSGLQFPNYSSELNVNALELDDSALYLCASSPGQGFGYEQYFGPGTRLTVT.

This sequence joins TRBV2 and TRBJ1-4; 7 nucleotides match TRBD1. CDR3 length: 15 residues. V was clipped by 7 bases and J by 5 bases; unmatched bases: 10. Germline lookup yields CDR1 SNHLY and CDR2 FYNNEI. The CDR3 nucleotides are TGTGCCAGCAAAAGATCCGGGACAGCGAATGAAAAACTGTTTTTT. Translated: CASKRSGTANEKLFF.

The chain employs TRBV5-1 and TRBJ1-4; the D is unclear. The CDR3 loop spans 14 amino acids. V was cut by 5 bases and J by 2 bases, with 10 bases left in between. The germline gives CDR1 SGHRS, CDR2 YFSETQ. The CDR3 DNA is TGCGCCAGCAGGCAGTTACAGACTAATGAAAAACTGTTTTTT. Translated, it gives CASRQLQTNEKLFF.

The chain couples TRBV28 to TRBJ1-2; D possibly corresponds to TRBD1 (6 bases). This CDR3 comprises 15 residues. Looked up from germline, CDR1 is MDHEN and CDR2 is SYDVKM. The V and J ends lost 6 bases and 4 bases respectively, with 18 bases between them. The CDR3 is CASRRTGRGGYGYTF. The CDR3 nucleotides are TGTGCCAGCAGACGTACAGGGAGGGGTGGCTATGGCTACACCTTC.

The chain has TRBV25-1 and TRBJ2-6; TRBD2 might be the D (5 bases). The CDR3 covers 16 residues. From germline, CDR1 is MGHDK and CDR2 SYGVNS. Deletions cut 1 base from V and 2 bases from J, with 9 bases between. The CDR3: CASSELAGAGANVLTF. The CDR3 DNA reads as TGTGCCAGCAGTGAATTAGCCGGGGCTGGGGCCAACGTCCTGACTTTC.

V is TRBV2 and J is TRBJ1-1, with TRBD1 as a possible D gene (6 bases). Germline CDR1 reads SNHLY; CDR2 reads FYNNEI. The V and J ends lost 6 bases and 7 bases respectively, with 21 bases between them. This CDR3 region has 15 residues. In nucleotides, the CDR3 is TGTGCCAGCAGGAACCAGGGGCCCGGATCTGTTGAAGCTTTCTTT. It is translated as CASRNQGPGSVEAFF.

This rearrangement joins TRBV7-3 to TRBJ2-7, with 8 bases matching TRBD1. Germline lookup yields CDR1 SGHTA and CDR2 FQGTGA. This CDR3 comprises 16 residues. The J segment lost 3 bases and the V segment lost 5 bases, leaving 12 bases of the junction unmatched. The CDR3 DNA reads as TGTGCCAGCAGCGTAGATCGGACAGGGTTCCTCTACGAGCAGTACTTC. Residues: CASSVDRTGFLYEQYF.

The chain links TRBV5-6 to TRBJ2-5, with unresolved D. Germline CDR1 is SGHDT and CDR2 is YYEEEE. This CDR3 comprises 14 residues. V was cut by 3 bases and J by 1 base, with 10 bases left in between. CDR3 in amino acids: CASSSQSFQETQYF. The CDR3 DNA sequence: TGTGCCAGCAGCTCGCAGTCATTCCAAGAGACCCAGTACTTC.

The chain has TRBV10-2 and TRBJ1-5; 10 bases line up with TRBD1. Germline V lookup: CDR1 WSHSY, CDR2 SAAADI. J gave up 2 bases and V 3 bases, and 10 bases lay outside the gene matches. The CDR3 spans 18 residues. The chain's CDR3 is CASSEGGTGAVGNQPQHF. CDR3 sequence (DNA): TGCGCCAGCAGTGAAGGGGGGACAGGGGCGGTGGGCAATCAGCCCCAGCATTTT.

The V and J genes are TRBV28 and TRBJ2-7; 8 bases agree with TRBD1. This CDR3 comprises 15 residues. Trimming removed 7 bases from V and 2 bases from J; junction bases left unmatched: 10. CDR1 is MDHEN, CDR2 SYDVKM, per germline. CDR3: CASNTGTGLPYEQYF. The CDR3 nucleotides read TGTGCCAGCAACACCGGGACAGGTCTTCCCTACGAGCAGTACTTC.